The rows below give T cell receptor beta chains drawn from one sample of a study of shared clonotypes between healthy human individuals. TCRdb's table, derived via immunoSEQ multiplex PCR, lists solely in-frame clones and lacks some. The sample shows 2,500,000 or so clones, over 85% of them seen only once. The sample consisted of naive CD4+ T cells sorted from blood. All receptors derive from a man aged 18 to 29 in good health. Each CDR3 is given with its conserved first and last residue. Each record gives: V gene, D gene, clone size, J gene, CDR3 protein, CDR3 DNA. A D gene is named only where the DNA matches it firmly. Size values are once, few and many counts, or a class for expanded clones, and some rows have none.

TRBV2	TRBD2	-	TRBJ2-5	CASTGRAGGGETQYF	TGTGCCAGCACCGGCAGAGCGGGAGGTGGGGAGACCCAGTACTTC
TRBV7-2	-	-	TRBJ2-1	CASAQQGGNNNEQFF	TGTGCCAGCGCACAACAGGGGGGGAACAACAATGAGCAGTTCTTC
TRBV5-1	TRBD2	-	TRBJ2-4	CASSHKTSELQNIQYF	TGCGCCAGCAGTCACAAGACTAGCGAACTCCAAAACATTCAGTACTTC
TRBV2	TRBD1	-	TRBJ2-7	CASSDPGTEDYEQYF	TGTGCCAGCAGTGATCCCGGGACAGAAGATTACGAGCAGTACTTC
TRBV14	-	once	TRBJ2-3	CASSQTRTSTDTQYF	TGTGCCAGCAGCCAAACGCGGACAAGCACAGATACGCAGTATTTT
TRBV7-9	-	-	TRBJ1-2	CASSSPRGVNYGYTF	TGTGCCAGCAGCTCGCCAAGAGGGGTGAACTATGGCTACACCTTC
TRBV30	TRBD1	-	TRBJ1-6	CAWRGQGAKSPLHF	TGTGCCTGGAGGGGACAGGGGGCTAAATCACCCCTCCACTTT
TRBV4-1	TRBD1	-	TRBJ1-5	CASRRQGSNQPQHF	TGCGCCAGCAGACGACAGGGGTCGAATCAGCCCCAGCATTTT
TRBV19	-	-	TRBJ1-4	CASRTTATNEKLFF	TGTGCCAGTCGGACAACAGCAACTAATGAAAAACTGTTTTTT
TRBV5-1	-	-	TRBJ2-3	CASSLGGRAADTQYF	TGCGCCAGCAGCTTGGGGGGCAGGGCGGCAGATACGCAGTATTTT
TRBV10-2	-	-	TRBJ2-5	CASSGAVLGETQYF	TGCGCCAGCAGTGGAGCGGTCCTGGGGGAGACCCAGTACTTC
TRBV21-1	-	once	TRBJ1-4	CASSKLPRGQGRIREKLFF	TGTGCCAGCAGCAAACTCCCAAGGGGACAGGGGCGGATTAGGGAAAAACTGTTTTTT
TRBV2	-	-	TRBJ2-1	CASSGTANEQFF	TGTGCCAGCAGTGGGACAGCCAATGAGCAGTTCTTC
TRBV6-5	-	-	TRBJ2-1	CASSFGPPPHEQFF	TGTGCCAGCAGTTTCGGGCCTCCGCCACATGAGCAGTTCTTC
TRBV5-1	-	-	TRBJ2-1	CASSLAGRRNSYNEQFF	TGCGCCAGCAGCTTGGCCGGCCGACGTAACTCCTACAATGAGCAGTTCTTC
TRBV2	-	-	TRBJ1-1	CASSEQGSMNTEAFF	TGTGCCAGCAGTGAACAGGGATCGATGAACACTGAAGCTTTCTTT
TRBV18	-	-	TRBJ2-3	CASSPPKGPITDTQYF	TGTGCCAGCTCACCACCCAAGGGCCCTATCACAGATACGCAGTATTTT
TRBV2	-	-	TRBJ1-1	CASRRGENTEAFF	TGTGCCAGCAGGAGGGGGGAGAACACTGAAGCTTTCTTT
TRBV5-8	-	-	TRBJ2-3	CASSPRASSADTQYF	TGTGCCAGCAGTCCGCGGGCTAGTAGTGCAGATACGCAGTATTTT
TRBV28	-	-	TRBJ2-6	CASRPPQGAGANVLTF	TGTGCCAGCAGGCCGCCGCAGGGCGCCGGGGCCAACGTCCTGACTTTC
TRBV5-1	-	-	TRBJ2-7	CASSPQTIPQYEQYF	TGCGCCAGCAGCCCCCAGACAATCCCACAGTACGAGCAGTACTTC
TRBV7-4	-	-	TRBJ2-3	CASTKGGGASTDTQYF	TGTGCCAGCACCAAGGGAGGGGGCGCGAGCACAGATACGCAGTATTTT
TRBV27	-	-	TRBJ2-3	CASSFKRAHTDTQYF	TGTGCCAGCAGTTTCAAGCGGGCACACACAGATACGCAGTATTTT
TRBV2	-	-	TRBJ1-5	CASSPGPGGNQPQHF	TGTGCCAGCAGCCCCGGGCCGGGCGGGAATCAGCCCCAGCATTTT
TRBV2	-	few	TRBJ1-5	CASSTGQKNQPQHF	TGTGCCAGCAGTACAGGACAGAAAAATCAGCCCCAGCATTTT
TRBV18	-	-	TRBJ2-3	CASSPQGSDTQYF	TGTGCCAGCTCACCACAGGGGTCGGATACGCAGTATTTT
TRBV6-1	-	-	TRBJ2-5	CASSERPRGKYF	TGTGCCAGCAGTGAACGTCCCCGGGGAAAGTACTTC
TRBV27	-	-	TRBJ1-1	CASSFWQVKDSEAFF	TGTGCCAGCAGTTTTTGGCAGGTGAAAGATTCTGAAGCTTTCTTT
TRBV28	-	once	TRBJ2-7	CASSLGPSSYEQYF	TGTGCCAGCAGCCTGGGACCATCCTCCTACGAGCAGTACTTC
TRBV5-4	-	once	TRBJ2-7	CASSFRGSSYEQYF	TGTGCCAGCAGCTTCCGGGGAAGCTCCTACGAGCAGTACTTC
TRBV19	TRBD1	-	TRBJ2-3	CASSRNSNRGLSTDTQYF	TGTGCCAGTAGTAGGAACTCGAACAGGGGCTTAAGCACAGATACGCAGTATTTT
TRBV10-3	-	-	TRBJ1-4	CAISDSLGEKLFF	TGTGCCATCAGTGACTCACTAGGTGAAAAACTGTTTTTT
TRBV6-6	-	-	TRBJ2-7	CASSYLYEQYF	TGTGCCAGCAGTTACTTGTACGAGCAGTACTTC
TRBV5-5	TRBD1	once	TRBJ2-2	CASRVDRANTGELFF	TGTGCCAGCAGGGTGGACAGGGCGAACACCGGGGAGCTGTTTTTT
TRBV2	-	-	TRBJ2-7	CASTLDGGPYEQYF	TGTGCCAGCACCCTGGACGGGGGCCCCTACGAGCAGTACTTC
TRBV5-1	TRBD1	-	TRBJ1-5	CASSFGQGGQPQHF	TGCGCCAGCAGCTTCGGACAGGGGGGTCAGCCCCAGCATTTT
TRBV28	TRBD1	-	TRBJ1-5	CASRAGTGTYSNQPQHF	TGTGCCAGCAGAGCGGGGACAGGGACATATAGCAATCAGCCCCAGCATTTT
TRBV18	-	-	TRBJ2-2	CASSPRTANTGELFF	TGTGCCAGCTCACCGAGGACAGCGAACACCGGGGAGCTGTTTTTT
TRBV10-2	TRBD1	-	TRBJ2-6	CASSRDRHQSNVLTF	TGCGCCAGCAGCAGGGACAGGCACCAGTCCAACGTCCTGACTTTC
TRBV5-1	TRBD1	-	TRBJ2-1	CASLSGTGWSNEQFF	TGCGCCAGCCTCTCCGGGACAGGGTGGAGCAATGAGCAGTTCTTC
TRBV6-1	TRBD2	-	TRBJ2-1	CASSGILAGGLLYNEQFF	TGTGCCAGCAGTGGAATACTAGCGGGAGGTTTATTATACAATGAGCAGTTCTTC
TRBV18	TRBD1	once	TRBJ2-7	CASSLDRGREQYF	TGTGCCAGCTCACTGGACAGGGGGCGCGAGCAGTACTTC
TRBV12-5	-	-	TRBJ1-1	CASGSGIEAFF	TGTGCTAGTGGTTCAGGGATTGAAGCTTTCTTT
TRBV19	TRBD2	-	TRBJ2-5	CASSISGGRQETQYF	TGTGCCAGTAGTATAAGCGGGGGGCGACAAGAGACCCAGTACTTC
TRBV5-4	-	-	TRBJ2-3	CASSWLAVSSTDTQYF	TGTGCCAGCAGCTGGCTGGCGGTTTCTAGCACAGATACGCAGTATTTT
TRBV5-5	TRBD1	-	TRBJ2-1	CASSRGQGTNNEQFF	TGTGCCAGCAGCAGGGGACAGGGGACCAACAATGAGCAGTTCTTC
TRBV7-2	-	-	TRBJ2-5	CASSLGPGKVEETQYF	TGTGCCAGCAGCCTTGGGCCGGGGAAGGTCGAAGAGACCCAGTACTTC
TRBV10-3	-	-	TRBJ2-3	CAISLAREDTQYF	TGTGCCATCAGTTTGGCGAGGGAAGATACGCAGTATTTT
TRBV18	-	-	TRBJ1-1	CASSPPALGVGTEAFF	TGTGCCAGCTCACCACCGGCCTTAGGGGTGGGCACTGAAGCTTTCTTT
TRBV7-2	-	-	TRBJ2-3	CASSLGGADTQYF	TGTGCCAGCAGCTTAGGAGGAGCAGATACGCAGTATTTT
TRBV10-3	TRBD1	-	TRBJ2-7	CAISAGQGSGEQYF	TGTGCCATCAGTGCCGGACAGGGTAGCGGCGAGCAGTACTTC
TRBV10-3	TRBD1	-	TRBJ1-5	CATDPGGTFNQPQHF	TGTGCCACCGACCCAGGGGGCACCTTTAATCAGCCCCAGCATTTT
TRBV2	-	-	TRBJ1-6	CASRPLGSLHF	TGTGCCAGCAGGCCCCTCGGGTCCCTCCACTTT
TRBV15	-	few	TRBJ1-6	CATSRGAGDSPLHF	TGTGCCACCAGCAGAGGAGCAGGGGATTCACCCCTCCACTTT
TRBV6-6	TRBD1	once	TRBJ1-5	CASRDGGQGINQPQHF	TGTGCCAGCAGGGATGGAGGACAGGGGATTAATCAGCCCCAGCATTTT
TRBV5-1	-	-	TRBJ1-1	CASSLEGSTEAFF	TGCGCCAGCAGCTTGGAAGGGAGCACTGAAGCTTTCTTT
TRBV4-1	-	once	TRBJ1-3	CASSQGGGSGNTIYF	TGCGCCAGCAGCCAAGGTGGAGGATCTGGAAACACCATATATTTT
TRBV10-3	TRBD1	-	TRBJ2-7	CAISLGQGYEQYF	TGTGCCATCAGCTTGGGACAGGGATACGAGCAGTACTTC